This TCR beta chain was observed in a study of metastatic and nonmetastatic thyroid tumors. On the study more broadly: The authors compared repertoires across blood and tumor or nodule tissue from malignant and benign thyroid patients. Broader study findings: Malignant thyroid tumors reportedly had TCR beta diversity that was significantly higher than in benign nodules, in blood and tumor.

All patients were untreated before thyroid surgery. TCRdb redid the clone calls on the PCR reads using MiXCR. In the table there are approximately 50,000 clones, 4% of which are singletons. This clone was detected many times. Antigen specificity is unknown. CDR1 is MNHNS, CDR2 SASEGT, per germline. The V gene end was trimmed by 5 bases and the J gene end by 2 bases; junction bases not matched to a gene: 12. The CDR3 covers 17 residues. This clonotype was sampled from a female donor with papillary thyroid cancer or a benign thyroid nodule (not recorded which). Some clones in this sample may be carry-over from other donors' samples. This rearrangement joins TRBV6-1 to TRBJ2-5, with 9 positions matching TRBD1. Source material: blood. Here the CDR3 DNA reads TGTGCCAGCAGTAAACTTACCCCCGGGACAGGGCAAGAGACCCAGTACTTC. This translates into CASSKLTPGTGQETQYF.